Sequencing of this TCR beta chain was carried out in a study of T cell responses to AZD1222 COVID-19 vaccine. This CDR3 region has 15 residues. Germline V lookup: CDR1 GTSNPN, CDR2 SVGIG (reference sequence). Trimming shortened V by 3 bases and J by 0 bases, and 12 bases separated the two germline ends. Only in-frame clones appear in the TCRdb table, and some are missing; sequencing was by immunoSEQ multiplex PCR. The data show 190,000 or so clones, with more than 70% seen just once and 25% to 30% held by the top ten. Points from the study as a whole: Just five or six AZD1222 recipients were seropositive at baseline.

Notes on this clone: Its target is not known.

Pooling of second doses given at about 4 or about 12 weeks was done. Sequences were derived from peripheral blood, sampled 28 days after the second AZD1222 dose. V gene TRBV30 combines with J gene TRBJ1-5, with D possibly TRBD1 on 6 matching bases. This clonotype was obtained from an adult who received the AZD1222 COVID-19 vaccine. The chain's CDR3 is CAWRGAGYSNQPQHF. The CDR3 bases are TGTGCCTGGAGGGGGGCGGGCTATAGCAATCAGCCCCAGCATTTT.